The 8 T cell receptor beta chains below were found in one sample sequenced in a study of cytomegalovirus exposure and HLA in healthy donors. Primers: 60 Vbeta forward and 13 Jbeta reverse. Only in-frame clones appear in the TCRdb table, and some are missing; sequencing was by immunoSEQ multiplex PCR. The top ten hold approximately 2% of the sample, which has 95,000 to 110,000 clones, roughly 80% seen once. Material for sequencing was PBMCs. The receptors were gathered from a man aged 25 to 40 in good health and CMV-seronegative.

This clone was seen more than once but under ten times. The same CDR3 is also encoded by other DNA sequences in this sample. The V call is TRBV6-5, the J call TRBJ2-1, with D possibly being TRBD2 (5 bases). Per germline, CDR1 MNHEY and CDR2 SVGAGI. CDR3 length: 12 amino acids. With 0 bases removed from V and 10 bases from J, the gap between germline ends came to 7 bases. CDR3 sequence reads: CASSYSGLEQFF. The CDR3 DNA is TGTGCCAGCAGTTACTCCGGACTCGAGCAGTTCTTC.

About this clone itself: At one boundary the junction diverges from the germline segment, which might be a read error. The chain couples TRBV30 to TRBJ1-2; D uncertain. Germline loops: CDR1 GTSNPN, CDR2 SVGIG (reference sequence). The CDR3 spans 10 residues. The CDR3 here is CAWSRLESYF. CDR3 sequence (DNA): TGTGCCTGGAGCCGCTTGGAGAGCTACTTC.

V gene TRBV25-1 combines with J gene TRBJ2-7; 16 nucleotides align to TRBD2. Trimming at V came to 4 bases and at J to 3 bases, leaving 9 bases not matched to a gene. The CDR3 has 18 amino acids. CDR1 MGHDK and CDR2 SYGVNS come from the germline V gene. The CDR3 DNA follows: TGTGCCAGCAGTGTCTCAGGGACTAGCGGGAGGGAACGCTACGAGCAGTACTTC. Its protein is CASSVSGTSGRERYEQYF.

CDR3 protein: CAISVGRARYYGYTF. For the CDR3, the DNA is TGTGCCATCAGTGTCGGCAGGGCTCGTTACTATGGCTACACCTTC. The chain recombines TRBV10-3 with TRBJ1-2; maybe TRBD1 (5 bases). CDR3 length: 15 amino acids. The germline V gene has CDR1 ENHRY and CDR2 SYGVKD. V lost 4 bases and J 3 bases, leaving 15 bases between the germline ends.

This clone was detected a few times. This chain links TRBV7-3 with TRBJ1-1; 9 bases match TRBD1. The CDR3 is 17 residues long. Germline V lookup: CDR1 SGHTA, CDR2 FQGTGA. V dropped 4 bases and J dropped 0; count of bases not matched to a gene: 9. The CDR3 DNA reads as TGTGCCAGCAGCTCCGCCCGGACAGGGGCCATGAACACTGAAGCTTTCTTT. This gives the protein CASSSARTGAMNTEAFF.

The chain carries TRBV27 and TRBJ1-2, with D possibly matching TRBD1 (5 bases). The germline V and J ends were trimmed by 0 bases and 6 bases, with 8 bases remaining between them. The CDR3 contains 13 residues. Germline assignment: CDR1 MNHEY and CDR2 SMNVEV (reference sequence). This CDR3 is CASSLSGPDGYTF. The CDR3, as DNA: TGTGCCAGCAGTTTATCGGGGCCGGATGGCTACACCTTC.

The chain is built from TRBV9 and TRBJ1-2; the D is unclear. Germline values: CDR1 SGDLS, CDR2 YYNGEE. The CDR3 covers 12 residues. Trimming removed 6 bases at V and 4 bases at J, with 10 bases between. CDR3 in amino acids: CASKASGYGYTF. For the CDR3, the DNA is TGTGCCAGCAAGGCGTCGGGCTATGGCTACACCTTC.

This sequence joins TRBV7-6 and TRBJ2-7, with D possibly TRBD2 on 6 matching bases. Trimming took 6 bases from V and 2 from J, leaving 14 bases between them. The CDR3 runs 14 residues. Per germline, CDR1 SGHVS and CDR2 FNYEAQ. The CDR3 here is CASSPGGVPYEQYF. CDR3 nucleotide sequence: TGTGCCAGCAGTCCCGGGGGAGTTCCCTACGAGCAGTACTTC.